The 26 T cell receptor beta chains in this list originate from one sample, sequenced in a study of beta chain features in type 1 diabetes (dated by TCRdb to the late 2010s). The library was prepared using the immunoSEQ multiplex PCR assay. The High Capacity cDNA Reverse Transcription Kit was used to reverse transcribe all of the isolated RNA, meaning that expressed TCRB transcripts were what got sequenced. TCRdb took this table from immuneACCESS and kept in-frame rearrangements with V and J called. Such tables lack part of the clones; where checked against another copy, unresolved V genes explain under half of the gap, and the rest is unexplained. In all, the sample holds about 360,000 clones, and roughly 12% of those were seen once. The ten largest account for 0.017% of the sample. Sequenced: naive CD4+ T cells from blood. The cell subset or site label, read with the paper, signifies: true naive CD4+ T cells. The receptors shown here come from a man aged 18 to 35 in good health.

This clone was detected a few times. At one of its ends the junction is not consistent with the germline gene, which may arise from a read error. This sequence joins TRBV19 and TRBJ1-5; 9 bases map to TRBD1. This CDR3 is 11 amino acids long. Germline lookup yields CDR1 LNHDA and CDR2 SQIVND (reference sequence). CDR3 sequence: CASSQGQGLNF. In DNA form, the CDR3 reads TGTGCCAGTAGTCAGGGACAGGGTCTTAATTTT.

This clone was detected only a few times. In nucleotides, the CDR3 is TGCGCCAGCAGCTTGGTACGTGGGGGCCAATCCACCTATACGCAGTATTTT. Encoded protein: CASSLVRGGQSTYTQYF. The J gene is TRBJ2-3, the V gene TRBV5-1, with D possibly TRBD1 on 6 matching bases. Germline V gene sequence: CDR1 SGHRS, CDR2 YFSETQ. This CDR3 comprises 17 residues. Trimming took off 0 bases at V and 7 bases at J, with 21 bases between the two ends.

The chain joins TRBV29-1 to TRBJ2-7, with TRBD2 as a possible D gene (5 bases). Looked up from germline, CDR1 is SQVTM and CDR2 is ANQGSEA. Trimming took off 7 bases at V and 1 base at J, with 14 bases between the two ends. The CDR3 is 13 residues long. The CDR3 spells CSGTPRGSYEQYF. In DNA form, the CDR3 reads TGCAGCGGCACCCCCAGAGGGTCCTACGAGCAGTACTTC.

This clone came up many times. The chain joins TRBV29-1 to TRBJ2-5, with TRBD1 matching over 9 bases. Per the germline V gene, CDR1 is SQVTM and CDR2 is ANQGSEA. The CDR3 totals 13 residues. J lost 5 bases, V lost 7 bases, and 8 bases had no gene match. CDR3 residues: CSGVGQGGETQYF. The CDR3 region has the DNA TGCAGCGGCGTGGGACAGGGCGGGGAGACCCAGTACTTC.

This clone was seen once. J is TRBJ2-1 and V is TRBV4-3; 8 bases are a match to TRBD1. There are 14 residues in the CDR3. Germline V gene data show CDR1 as LGHNA and CDR2 as YSLEER. J lost 7 bases, V lost 1 base, and 3 bases had no gene match. The CDR3 loop reads CASSQGQGINEQFF. In DNA, the CDR3 is TGCGCCAGCAGCCAAGGACAGGGGATTAATGAGCAGTTCTTC.

This clone was seen only a few times. J is TRBJ2-5 and V is TRBV30, with 7 bases matching TRBD2. V was clipped by 1 base and J by 4 bases; unmatched bases: 6. The V gene's germline CDR1 is GTSNPN and CDR2 SVGIG (reference sequence). The CDR3 is 14 amino acids. The DNA of the CDR3 is TGTGCCTGGAGTGCCGGGGGGAACCCAGAGACCCAGTACTTC. It encodes CAWSAGGNPETQYF.

The chain uses TRBV4-3 and TRBJ2-1; 13 bases are a match to TRBD2. V trimming: 0 bases; J trimming: 6 bases; junction bases outside the gene matches: 2. In germline, CDR1 is LGHNA, CDR2 YSLEER. The CDR3 length is 16 residues. This CDR3 is CASSQDRLAGGNEQFF. DNA of the CDR3: TGCGCCAGCAGCCAAGATCGACTAGCGGGAGGCAATGAGCAGTTCTTC.

The J gene is TRBJ1-5, the V gene TRBV6-5; a weak D match, TRBD1 (5 bases). This CDR3 region has 14 residues. CDR1 MNHEY and CDR2 SVGAGI come from the germline V gene. V was pared by 2 bases and J by 7 bases, with 12 bases between. This chain's CDR3 is CASSYGQGGQPQHF. DNA of the CDR3: TGTGCCAGCAGTTACGGGCAGGGAGGACAGCCCCAGCATTTT.

The rearrangement links TRBV19 to TRBJ1-2, with 7 bases fitting TRBD1. The V gene's germline CDR1 is LNHDA and CDR2 SQIVND (reference sequence). V gave up 7 bases and J gave up 4 bases; unmatched junction bases: 12. This CDR3 is built from 15 residues. This CDR3 reads CASTPLRGQGYGYTF. CDR3 DNA sequence: TGTGCCAGTACCCCTTTGAGGGGGCAGGGCTATGGCTACACCTTC.

This clone was detected a few times. The chain uses TRBV18 and TRBJ2-3; no firm D call. This CDR3 is 10 amino acids long. CDR1 and CDR2 from the germline V gene are KGHSH and LQKENI. V lost 5 bases, J lost 13 bases, and 10 bases lay in between. As DNA, the CDR3 is TGTGCCAGCTCAGAATCCGAGGAGTATTTT. Its translation is CASSESEEYF.

The chain couples TRBV2 to TRBJ1-2; no clear D gene. V shed 4 bases and J shed 4 bases, with 10 bases lying between them. This CDR3 contains 13 residues. Germline V CDR1 and CDR2: SNHLY, FYNNEI. CDR3 in amino acids: CASSGWQAYGYTF. CDR3 coding DNA: TGTGCCAGCAGTGGGTGGCAGGCCTATGGCTACACCTTC.

The chain links TRBV9 to TRBJ2-2; tentative D call: TRBD2 (5 bases). The CDR3 length is 16 residues. V was clipped by 3 bases and J by 5 bases, with 17 bases between them. Germline V gene lookup returns CDR1 SGDLS and CDR2 YYNGEE. The DNA for the CDR3 is TGTGCCAGCAGCGCAACTAGTACTTTCCCTACCGGGGAGCTGTTTTTT. It encodes CASSATSTFPTGELFF.

This clone was recorded a few times. V and J are TRBV9 and TRBJ2-2; the match to TRBD2 covers 8 bases. CDR1 and CDR2 from the germline V gene are SGDLS and YYNGEE. V shed 0 bases, J shed 9 bases, and the junction held 7 bases outside the gene matches. The CDR3 is made up of 15 amino acids. DNA of the CDR3: TGTGCCAGCAGCGTAGGTGGACTAGCTTTCCGGGAGCTGTTTTTT. This sequence encodes CASSVGGLAFRELFF.

The V and J genes are TRBV5-4 and TRBJ2-1, with D possibly TRBD1 on 6 matching bases. CDR3 length: 15 residues. V lost 4 bases to trimming and J lost 6 bases, with 17 bases between them. Germline V gene data show CDR1 as SGHNT and CDR2 as YYREEE (reference sequence). The CDR3 loop is CASSQGAGQTNEQFF. The CDR3 nucleotides are TGTGCCAGCAGCCAAGGGGCAGGACAGACCAATGAGCAGTTCTTC. Supplemented by reference TRBV5-4 and TRBJ2-1, the full variable domain reads ETGVTQSPTHLIKTRGQQVTLRCSSQSGHNTVSWYQQALGQGPQFIFQYYREEENGRGNFPPRFSGLQFPNYSSELNVNALELDDSALYLCASSQGAGQTNEQFFGPGTRLTVL.

On this clone: This could be a read error, since a much larger clone is one nucleotide away. This chain connects TRBV7-2 to TRBJ2-3, with TRBD2 identical over 8 bases. Germline assignment: CDR1 SGHTA and CDR2 FQGNSA. This CDR3 contains 15 residues. V shed 4 bases and J 0 bases; nucleotides not matched to a gene: 3. As DNA, the CDR3 is TGTGCCAGCAGCTATAGCGGGGTTAGCACAGATACGCAGTATTTT. Translating gives CASSYSGVSTDTQYF.

This clone was seen a few times. This chain links TRBV9 with TRBJ2-7; TRBD2 might be the D (5 bases). CDR1 SGDLS and CDR2 YYNGEE come from the germline V gene. V was trimmed by 1 base and J by 2 bases, leaving 7 bases between them. CDR3 length: 13 residues. CDR3 loop: CASSVNGAYEQYF. In nucleotides, the CDR3 is TGTGCCAGCAGCGTAAACGGGGCCTACGAGCAGTACTTC.

V and J are TRBV2 and TRBJ1-2, with D tentatively TRBD1 (5 bases). V lost 6 bases and J 5 bases, leaving 13 bases between the germline ends. Germline CDR1 and CDR2: SNHLY and FYNNEI. The CDR3 is 13 residues long. The CDR3 nucleotides are TGTGCCAGCAGCGTCCGGGGGGAATATGGCTACACCTTC. It yields the protein CASSVRGEYGYTF.

The rearrangement links TRBV19 to TRBJ2-1, with 7 nucleotides matching TRBD1. J lost 5 bases, V lost 6 bases, and 10 bases had no gene match. The CDR3 spans 15 residues. Germline V gene sequence: CDR1 LNHDA, CDR2 SQIVND (reference sequence). The CDR3 loop reads CASRPGTAADNEQFF. In nucleotides, the CDR3 is TGTGCCAGTAGGCCCGGGACAGCAGCGGACAATGAGCAGTTCTTC.

This chain connects TRBV4-2 to TRBJ1-4; a possible D gene is TRBD1 (6 bases). CDR3 length: 21 amino acids. V lost 1 base, J lost 5 bases, and 29 bases lay in between. Germline values: CDR1 LGHNA, CDR2 YNFKEQ. The CDR3 DNA sequence: TGTGCCAGCAGCCAAGCCATTGGAGAAACTTCGAGACAGGACTTCAATGAAAAACTGTTTTTT. Encoded protein: CASSQAIGETSRQDFNEKLFF.

The V gene is TRBV11-3, the J gene TRBJ2-1, with TRBD2 identical over 11 bases. The V and J ends lost 5 bases and 8 bases, in that order; junction bases with no gene match: 8. The CDR3 sequence is 15 residues long. CDR1 and CDR2 from the germline V gene are SGHNT and YENEEA. The CDR3: CASSDSGRALHEQFF. The CDR3 nucleotides read TGTGCCAGCAGCGATAGCGGGAGGGCCTTACATGAGCAGTTCTTC.

This clone showed up just a few times. This sequence joins TRBV4-3 and TRBJ1-4; 10 bases fit TRBD1. Germline CDR1 is LGHNA and CDR2 is YSLEER. This CDR3 spans 15 amino acids. J gave up 8 bases and V 4 bases, and 7 bases lay outside the gene matches. In DNA, the CDR3 is TGCGCCAGCAGCCTCCCTTTGGGACAGGGGGAAAAACTGTTTTTT. Amino acids: CASSLPLGQGEKLFF.

V usage is TRBV7-3 and J usage is TRBJ2-7; 10 nucleotides line up with TRBD1. This CDR3 contains 15 residues. V trimming: 2 bases; J trimming: 3 bases; junction bases outside the gene matches: 4. Germline-derived CDR1 and CDR2 are SGHTA and FQGTGA. CDR3 in amino acids: CASSLQGTGVYEQYF. For the CDR3, the DNA is TGTGCCAGCAGCTTACAAGGGACAGGGGTCTACGAGCAGTACTTC.

This clone came up a few times. The chain uses TRBV4-2 and TRBJ1-1; 7 nucleotides match TRBD1. This CDR3 region has 14 residues. V shed 3 bases, J shed 10 bases, and the junction held 11 bases outside the gene matches. The V gene's germline CDR1 is LGHNA and CDR2 YNFKEQ. The CDR3 coding sequence is TGTGCCAGCAGCCAGGCCGAATGGAGGACAGGAGCTTTCTTT. Amino acid sequence: CASSQAEWRTGAFF.

This clone was counted between two and nine times. This chain links TRBV11-2 with TRBJ1-2, with 7 bases identical to TRBD1. J lost 2 bases, V lost 5 bases, and 14 bases had no gene match. This CDR3 contains 17 residues. Per germline, CDR1 SGHAT and CDR2 FQNNGV. Here the CDR3 reads CASSPLWRTGENYGYTF. The CDR3 DNA is TGTGCCAGCAGCCCACTCTGGAGGACAGGAGAAAACTATGGCTACACCTTC.

The chain has TRBV7-9 and TRBJ2-3; the match to TRBD1 covers 9 bases. After removal of 5 bases from V and 6 bases from J, the junction contained 3 bases not matched to a gene. The CDR3 is 13 amino acids. The V gene's germline CDR1 is SEHNR and CDR2 FQNEAQ (reference sequence). The CDR3 DNA sequence: TGTGCCAGCAGCCATACAGGGGGCGATACGCAGTATTTT. This gives the protein CASSHTGGDTQYF.

This clone was counted between two and nine times. The chain is built from TRBV7-9 and TRBJ1-6; a possible D gene is TRBD1 (5 bases). Germline values: CDR1 SEHNR, CDR2 FQNEAQ (reference sequence). The length of the CDR3 is 13 residues. V was shortened by 5 bases and J by 8 bases, with 10 bases between the two germline ends. DNA of the CDR3: TGTGCCAGCAGCCAAGGGGTCGATTCACCCCTCCACTTT. It is translated as CASSQGVDSPLHF. Filled out from reference TRBV7-9 and TRBJ1-6, the complete variable domain reads DTGVSQNPRHKITKRGQNVTFRCDPISEHNRLYWYRQTLGQGPEFLTYFQNEAQLEKSRLLSDRFSAERPKGSFSTLEIQRTEQGDSAMYLCASSQGVDSPLHFGNGTRLTVT.